Below, 9 T cell receptor beta chains from the same sample are listed, as sequenced in a study of blood T cells in healthy people across ages. A second PCR of about 6 to 11 cycles used a sample-barcoded 5' primer and a J-beta primer mix. TCRdb reprocessed the 5' RACE reads via MiXCR and lists one record per CDR3 protein. The profile shows around 1.7 million distinct CDR3 sequences, roughly 28% of them singletons. Sequencing was performed on blood. The receptors were sampled from a woman in her thirties in good health.

Worth noting for this clonotype: Given a much more abundant clone one base away, this may be a read error. CDR3 bases: TGTGCCATCGGTGAGTCGCTGGGGTCCGATACGCAGTATTTT. Protein: CAIGESLGSDTQYF. The chain is built from TRBV10-3 and TRBJ2-3; D not resolved. CDR1 and CDR2 from the germline V gene are ENHRY and SYGVKD. The CDR3 contains 14 residues.

The chain has TRBV7-2 and TRBJ1-2; TRBD1 matches at 10 bases. V shed 4 bases and J 2 bases; nucleotides not matched to a gene: 7. Per germline, CDR1 SGHTA and CDR2 FQGNSA. This CDR3 has 16 residues. The CDR3 protein is CASSSPSTGGNYGYTF. The DNA of the CDR3 is TGTGCCAGCAGCTCCCCTTCGACAGGGGGCAACTATGGCTACACCTTC.

This clonotype was seen a few times. The chain combines TRBV6-7 with TRBJ2-5; D gene unclear. TRBV6-7 falls under the ORF class, with uncertain function. V dropped 5 bases and J dropped 7 bases, with 14 bases sitting between them. The CDR3 totals 13 residues. This chain's CDR3 is CASSPTGSRTQYF. The CDR3 nucleotides are TGTGCCAGCAGTCCGACGGGCTCCCGGACCCAGTACTTC.

The chain carries TRBV7-9 and TRBJ2-1; 9 nucleotides align to TRBD2. V lost 1 base to trimming and J lost 5 bases; unmatched junction nucleotides: 6. CDR1 is SEHNR, CDR2 FQNEAQ, per germline (reference sequence). The CDR3 totals 16 residues. The CDR3 nucleotides read TGTGCCAGCAGCTTAGGACCAGCGGGAGGCGACAATGAGCAGTTCTTC. The encoded protein is CASSLGPAGGDNEQFF.

The rearrangement uses TRBV29-1 and TRBJ2-3; D is perhaps TRBD2 (5 bases). Germline V gene data show CDR1 as SQVTM and CDR2 as ANQGSEA. V lost 8 bases, J lost 6 bases, and 18 bases lay in between. There are 13 residues in the CDR3. The DNA for the CDR3 is TGCAGCACCACTAGGACCCTGGGGGATACGCAGTATTTT. Its translation is CSTTRTLGDTQYF.

This clonotype was recorded a few times. The chain uses TRBV15 and TRBJ2-3, with TRBD1 identical over 10 bases. The CDR3 consists of 21 residues. The V gene's germline CDR1 is LNHNV and CDR2 YYDKDF (reference sequence). The trim removed 3 bases at V and 0 bases at J, leaving 18 bases unmatched. In DNA form, the CDR3 reads TGTGCCACCAGCAGTTTTGAACCGCTGACGGGGACAGGGGCTAGCACAGATACGCAGTATTTT. This sequence encodes CATSSFEPLTGTGASTDTQYF.

The chain couples TRBV5-5 to TRBJ1-5, with D unresolved. The V end was cut by 3 bases, the J end by 1 base, with 11 bases between. Germline CDR1 SGHKS, CDR2 YYEKEE (reference sequence). The CDR3 spans 15 residues. The CDR3 here is CASSSGPMSNQPQHF. The CDR3 DNA reads TGTGCCAGCAGCTCCGGACCGATGAGCAATCAGCCCCAGCATTTT.

Comment on this clonotype: Compared with germline, one end of the junction differs, possibly owing to a read error. This chain connects TRBV4-1 to TRBJ2-3; 7 bases match TRBD1. This CDR3 contains 15 residues. The germline V gene encodes CDR1 MGHRA and CDR2 YSYEKL. CDR3 sequence reads: CASSQALFGTDAQYF. DNA for the CDR3: TGCGCCAGCAGCCAAGCCCTGTTCGGGACAGATGCGCAGTATTTT.

The chain links TRBV6-2 or TRBV6-3 to TRBJ1-1, with D possibly matching TRBD1 (5 bases). Trimming left V 8 bases short and J 7 bases short, with 11 bases between. This CDR3 has 11 amino acids. The germline CDR1 and CDR2 sequences are MNHEY and SVGEGT. The CDR3: CASGPTVEAFF. CDR3 DNA: TGTGCCAGCGGTCCGACAGTTGAAGCTTTCTTT.